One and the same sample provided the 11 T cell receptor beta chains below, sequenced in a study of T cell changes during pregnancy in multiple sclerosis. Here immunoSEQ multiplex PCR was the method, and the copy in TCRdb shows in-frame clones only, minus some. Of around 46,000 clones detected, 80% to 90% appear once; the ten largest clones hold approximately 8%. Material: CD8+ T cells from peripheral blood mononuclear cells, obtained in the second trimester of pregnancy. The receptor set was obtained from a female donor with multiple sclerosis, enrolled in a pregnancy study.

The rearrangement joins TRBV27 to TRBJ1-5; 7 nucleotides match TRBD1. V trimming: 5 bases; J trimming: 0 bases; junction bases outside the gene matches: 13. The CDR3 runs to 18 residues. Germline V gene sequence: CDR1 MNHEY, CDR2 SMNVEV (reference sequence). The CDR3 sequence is CASSPGGPAPYSNQPQHF. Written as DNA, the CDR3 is TGTGCCAGCAGTCCAGGGGGTCCTGCCCCTTATAGCAATCAGCCCCAGCATTTT.

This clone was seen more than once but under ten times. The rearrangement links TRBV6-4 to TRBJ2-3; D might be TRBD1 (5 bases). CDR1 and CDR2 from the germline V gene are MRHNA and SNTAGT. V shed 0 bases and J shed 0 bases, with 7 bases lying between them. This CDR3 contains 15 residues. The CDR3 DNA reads TGTGCCAGCAGTGACTCGCAGGGCAGCACAGATACGCAGTATTTT. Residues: CASSDSQGSTDTQYF.

The CDR3 is CASSLSKLGTVEKLFF. In DNA, the CDR3 is TGTGCCAGCAGTTTATCGAAACTGGGGACAGTAGAAAAACTGTTTTTT. The genes are TRBV27 and TRBJ1-4; 7 bases line up with TRBD1. This CDR3 is 16 amino acids long. The ends lost 0 bases at V and 8 bases at J; junction bases unmatched: 9. Germline V gene sequence: CDR1 MNHEY, CDR2 SMNVEV (reference sequence).

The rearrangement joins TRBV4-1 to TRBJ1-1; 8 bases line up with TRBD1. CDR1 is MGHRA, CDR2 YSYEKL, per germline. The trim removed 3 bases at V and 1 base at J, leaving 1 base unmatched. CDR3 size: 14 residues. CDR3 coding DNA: TGCGCCAGCAGCCAGGGACAGGAGAACACTGAAGCTTTCTTT. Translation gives CASSQGQENTEAFF.

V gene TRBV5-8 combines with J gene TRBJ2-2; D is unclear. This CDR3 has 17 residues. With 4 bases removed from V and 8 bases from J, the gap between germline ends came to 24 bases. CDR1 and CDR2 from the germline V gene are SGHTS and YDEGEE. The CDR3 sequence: CASSPTFNHRVIGELFF. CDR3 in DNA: TGTGCCAGCAGCCCAACCTTCAATCACCGGGTGATAGGGGAGCTGTTTTTT. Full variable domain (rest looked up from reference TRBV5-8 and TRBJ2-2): EAGVTQSPTHLIKTRGQQATLRCSPISGHTSVYWYQQALGLGLQFLLWYDEGEERNRGNFPPRFSGRQFPNYSSELNVNALELEDSALYLCASSPTFNHRVIGELFFGEGSRLTVL.

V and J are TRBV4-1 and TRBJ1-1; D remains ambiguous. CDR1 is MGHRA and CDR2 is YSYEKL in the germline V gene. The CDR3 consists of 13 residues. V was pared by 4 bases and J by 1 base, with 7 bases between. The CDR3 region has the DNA TGCGCCAGCAGCCCCGCACAGAACACTGAAGCTTTCTTT. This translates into CASSPAQNTEAFF.

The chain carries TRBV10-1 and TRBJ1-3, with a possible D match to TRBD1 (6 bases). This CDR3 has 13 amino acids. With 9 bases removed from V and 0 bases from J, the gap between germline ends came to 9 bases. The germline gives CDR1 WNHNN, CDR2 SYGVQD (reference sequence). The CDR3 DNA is TGCGCCAGAGAGACAGGCTCTGGAAACACCATATATTTT. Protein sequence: CARETGSGNTIYF.

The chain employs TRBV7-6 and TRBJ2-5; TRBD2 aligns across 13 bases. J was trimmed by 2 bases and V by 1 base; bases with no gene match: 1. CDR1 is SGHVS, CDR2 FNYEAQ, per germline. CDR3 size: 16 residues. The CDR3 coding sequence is TGTGCCAGCAGCTTAGGACTAGCGGGGGGACAAGAGACCCAGTACTTC. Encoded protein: CASSLGLAGGQETQYF.

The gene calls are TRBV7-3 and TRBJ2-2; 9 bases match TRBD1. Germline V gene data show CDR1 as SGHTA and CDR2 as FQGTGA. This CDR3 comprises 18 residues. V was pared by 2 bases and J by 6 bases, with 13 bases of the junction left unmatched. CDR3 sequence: CASSLGGVQGALSGELFF. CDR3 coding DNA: TGTGCCAGCAGCTTAGGCGGTGTACAGGGGGCGCTTTCCGGGGAGCTGTTTTTT.

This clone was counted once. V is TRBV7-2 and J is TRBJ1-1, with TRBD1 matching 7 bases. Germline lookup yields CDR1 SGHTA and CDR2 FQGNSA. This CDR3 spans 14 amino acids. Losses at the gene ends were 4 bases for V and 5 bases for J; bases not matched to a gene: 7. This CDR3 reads CASSSVQGETEAFF. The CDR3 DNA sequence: TGTGCCAGCAGCTCCGTCCAGGGGGAAACTGAAGCTTTCTTT.

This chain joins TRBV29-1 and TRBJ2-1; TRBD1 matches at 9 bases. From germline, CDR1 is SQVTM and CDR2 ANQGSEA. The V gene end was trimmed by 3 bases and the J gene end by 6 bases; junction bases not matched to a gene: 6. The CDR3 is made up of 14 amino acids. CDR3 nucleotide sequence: TGCAGCGTTGAGGGGACAGGGTGGCTCAATGAGCAGTTCTTC. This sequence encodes CSVEGTGWLNEQFF.